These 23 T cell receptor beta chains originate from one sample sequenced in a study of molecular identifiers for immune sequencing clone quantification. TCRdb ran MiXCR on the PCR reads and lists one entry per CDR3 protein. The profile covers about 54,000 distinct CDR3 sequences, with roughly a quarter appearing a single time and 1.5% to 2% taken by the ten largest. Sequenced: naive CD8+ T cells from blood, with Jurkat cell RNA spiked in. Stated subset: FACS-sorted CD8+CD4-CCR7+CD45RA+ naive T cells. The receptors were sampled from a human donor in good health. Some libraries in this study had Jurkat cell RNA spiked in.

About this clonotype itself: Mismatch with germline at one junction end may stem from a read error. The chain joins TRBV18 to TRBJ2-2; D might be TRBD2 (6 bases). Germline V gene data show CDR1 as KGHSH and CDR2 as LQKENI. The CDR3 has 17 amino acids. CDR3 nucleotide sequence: TGTGCCAGCTCACCACGATTTGACAGTACGAACACCGGGGGGCTGTTTTTT. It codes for CASSPRFDSTNTGGLFF.

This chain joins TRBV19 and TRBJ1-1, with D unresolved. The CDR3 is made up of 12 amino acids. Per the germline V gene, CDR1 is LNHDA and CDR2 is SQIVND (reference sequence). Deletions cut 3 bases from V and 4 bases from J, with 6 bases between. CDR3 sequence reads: CASSIGSTEAFF. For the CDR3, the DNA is TGTGCCAGTAGTATCGGGAGCACTGAAGCTTTCTTT.

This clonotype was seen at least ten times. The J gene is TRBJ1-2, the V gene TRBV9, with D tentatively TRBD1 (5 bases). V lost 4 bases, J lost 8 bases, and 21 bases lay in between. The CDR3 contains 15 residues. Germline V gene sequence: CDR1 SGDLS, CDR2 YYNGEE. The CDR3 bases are TGTGCCAGCAGCCAATGGGACCTCTCCCTCAGAGGCTACACCTTC. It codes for CASSQWDLSLRGYTF.

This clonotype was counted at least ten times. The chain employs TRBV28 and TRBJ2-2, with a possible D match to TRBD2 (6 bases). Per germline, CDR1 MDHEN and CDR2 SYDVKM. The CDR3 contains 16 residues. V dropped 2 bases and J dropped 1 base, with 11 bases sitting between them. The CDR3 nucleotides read TGTGCCAGCAGTTTAGGACTTAGCGGGAACACCGGGGAGCTGTTTTTT. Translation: CASSLGLSGNTGELFF.

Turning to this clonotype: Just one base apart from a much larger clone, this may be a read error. The CDR3 loop reads CASSQLRGRYNNEQFF. The CDR3 DNA sequence: TGCGCCAGCAGCCAGCTGCGTGGTCGCTACAACAATGAGCAGTTCTTC. The rearrangement joins TRBV4-1 to TRBJ2-1; no clear D gene. CDR3 length: 16 residues. Germline V gene data show CDR1 as MGHRA and CDR2 as YSYEKL. Trimming took 3 bases from V and 5 from J, leaving 17 bases between them.

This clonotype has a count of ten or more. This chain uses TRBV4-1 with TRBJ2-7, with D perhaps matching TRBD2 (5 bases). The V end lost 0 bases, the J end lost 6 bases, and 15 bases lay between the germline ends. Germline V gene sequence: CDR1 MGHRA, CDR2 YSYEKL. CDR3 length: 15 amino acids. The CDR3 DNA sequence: TGCGCCAGCAGCCAAGAGTTTAGAGGGATGAGCGAGCAGTACTTC. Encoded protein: CASSQEFRGMSEQYF.

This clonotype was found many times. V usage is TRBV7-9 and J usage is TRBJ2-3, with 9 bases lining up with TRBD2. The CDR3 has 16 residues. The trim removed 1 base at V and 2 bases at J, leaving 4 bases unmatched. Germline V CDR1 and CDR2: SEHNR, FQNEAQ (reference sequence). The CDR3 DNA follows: TGTGCCAGCAGCTTAGGGGCTAGCGGGAACACAGATACGCAGTATTTT. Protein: CASSLGASGNTDTQYF.

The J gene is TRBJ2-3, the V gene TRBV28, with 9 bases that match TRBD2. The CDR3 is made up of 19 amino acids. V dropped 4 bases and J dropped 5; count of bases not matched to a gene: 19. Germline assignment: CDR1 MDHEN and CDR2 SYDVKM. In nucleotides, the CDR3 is TGTGCCAGCAGTTCCCTAGCGGGAAGCGGGGTCGGTTTTTTAGATACGCAGTATTTT. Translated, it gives CASSSLAGSGVGFLDTQYF.

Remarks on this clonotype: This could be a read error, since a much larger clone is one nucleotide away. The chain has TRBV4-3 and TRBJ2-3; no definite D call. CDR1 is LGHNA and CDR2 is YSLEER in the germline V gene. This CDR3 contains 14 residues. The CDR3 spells CASSQGVLTDMQYF. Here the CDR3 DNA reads TGCGCCAGCAGCCAAGGCGTTCTCACAGATATGCAGTATTTT.

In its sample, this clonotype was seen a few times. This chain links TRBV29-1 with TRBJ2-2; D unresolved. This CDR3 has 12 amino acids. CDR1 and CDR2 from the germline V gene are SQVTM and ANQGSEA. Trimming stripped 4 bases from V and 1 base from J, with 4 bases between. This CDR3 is CSVVKNTGELFF. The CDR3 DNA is TGCAGCGTTGTTAAGAACACCGGGGAGCTGTTTTTT.

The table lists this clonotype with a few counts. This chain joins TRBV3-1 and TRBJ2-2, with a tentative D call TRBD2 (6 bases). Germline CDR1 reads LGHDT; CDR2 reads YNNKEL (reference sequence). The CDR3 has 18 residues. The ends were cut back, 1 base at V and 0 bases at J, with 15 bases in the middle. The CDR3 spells CASSQVPSVATNTGELFF. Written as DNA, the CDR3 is TGTGCCAGCAGCCAAGTTCCTAGCGTGGCGACGAACACCGGGGAGCTGTTTTTT.

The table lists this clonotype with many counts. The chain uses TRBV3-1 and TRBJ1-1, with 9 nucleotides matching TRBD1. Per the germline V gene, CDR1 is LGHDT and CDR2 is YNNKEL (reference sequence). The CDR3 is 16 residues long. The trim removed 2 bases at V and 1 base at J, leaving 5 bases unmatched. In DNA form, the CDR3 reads TGTGCCAGCAGCCAAACTCCGGGACAGGGGAACACTGAAGCTTTCTTT. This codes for CASSQTPGQGNTEAFF.

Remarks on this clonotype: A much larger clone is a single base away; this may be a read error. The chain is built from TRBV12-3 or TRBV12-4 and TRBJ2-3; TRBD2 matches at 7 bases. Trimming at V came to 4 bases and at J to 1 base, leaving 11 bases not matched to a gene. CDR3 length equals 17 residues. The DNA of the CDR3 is TGTGCCAGCAGTTCCCTGTTTCTTCGGGGGGGCACAGATACGCAGTATTTT. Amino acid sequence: CASSSLFLRGGTDTQYF.

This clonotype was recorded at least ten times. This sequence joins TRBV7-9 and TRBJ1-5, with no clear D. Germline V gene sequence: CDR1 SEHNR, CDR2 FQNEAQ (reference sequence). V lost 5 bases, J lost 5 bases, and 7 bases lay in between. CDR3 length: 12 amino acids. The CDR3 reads CASSDNYQPQHF. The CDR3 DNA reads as TGTGCCAGCAGCGACAATTATCAGCCCCAGCATTTT.

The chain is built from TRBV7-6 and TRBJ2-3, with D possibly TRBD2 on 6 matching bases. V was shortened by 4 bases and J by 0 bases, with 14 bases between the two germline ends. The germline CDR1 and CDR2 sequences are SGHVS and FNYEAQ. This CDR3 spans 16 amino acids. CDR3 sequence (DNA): TGTGCCAGCAGCTCATATTATGGGACTAGCACAGATACGCAGTATTTT. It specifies CASSSYYGTSTDTQYF.

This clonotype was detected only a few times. The CDR3 DNA reads TGTGCCAGCAGCTACGGGCCGTCCGACTTCTACGAGCAGTACTTC. This sequence encodes CASSYGPSDFYEQYF. V usage is TRBV7-9 and J usage is TRBJ2-7, with D uncertain. V dropped 4 bases and J dropped 3 bases, with 16 bases sitting between them. The CDR3 sequence is 15 residues long. Germline V gives CDR1 SEHNR, CDR2 FQNEAQ (reference sequence).

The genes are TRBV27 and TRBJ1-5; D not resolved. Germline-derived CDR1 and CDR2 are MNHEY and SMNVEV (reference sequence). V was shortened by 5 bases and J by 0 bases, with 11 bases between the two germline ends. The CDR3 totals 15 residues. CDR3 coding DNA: TGTGCCAGCAGTGATAGCCTACATAGCAATCAGCCCCAGCATTTT. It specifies CASSDSLHSNQPQHF.

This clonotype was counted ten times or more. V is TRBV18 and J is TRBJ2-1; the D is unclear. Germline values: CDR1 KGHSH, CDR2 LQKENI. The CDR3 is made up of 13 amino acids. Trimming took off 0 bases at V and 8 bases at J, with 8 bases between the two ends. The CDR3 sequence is CASSPPIRDEQFF. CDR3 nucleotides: TGTGCCAGCTCACCACCTATAAGAGATGAGCAGTTCTTC. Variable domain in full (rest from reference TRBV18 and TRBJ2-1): NAGVMQNPRHLVRRRGQEARLRCSPMKGHSHVYWYRQLPEEGLKFMVYLQKENIIDESGMPKERFSAEFPKEGPSILRIQQVVRGDSAAYFCASSPPIRDEQFFGPGTRLTVL.

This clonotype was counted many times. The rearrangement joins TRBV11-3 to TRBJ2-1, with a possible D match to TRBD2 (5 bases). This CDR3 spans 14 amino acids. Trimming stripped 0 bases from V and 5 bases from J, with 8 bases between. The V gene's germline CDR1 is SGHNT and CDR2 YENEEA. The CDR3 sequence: CASSLDTGNNEQFF. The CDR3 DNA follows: TGTGCCAGCAGCTTAGATACGGGGAACAATGAGCAGTTCTTC.

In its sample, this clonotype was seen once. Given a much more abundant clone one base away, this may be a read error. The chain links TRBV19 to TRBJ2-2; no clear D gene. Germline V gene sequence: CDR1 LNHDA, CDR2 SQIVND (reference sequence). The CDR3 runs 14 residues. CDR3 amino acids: CVSTHGPNTGELFF. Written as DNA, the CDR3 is TGTGTCAGTACCCATGGGCCGAACACCGGGGAGCTGTTTTTT.

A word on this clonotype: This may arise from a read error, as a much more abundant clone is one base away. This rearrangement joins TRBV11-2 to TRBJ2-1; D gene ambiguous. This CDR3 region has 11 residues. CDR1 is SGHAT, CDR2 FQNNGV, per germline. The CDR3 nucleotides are TGTTCCAGCAGCTTAGGGCGCGAGCAGTTCTTC. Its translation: CSSSLGREQFF.

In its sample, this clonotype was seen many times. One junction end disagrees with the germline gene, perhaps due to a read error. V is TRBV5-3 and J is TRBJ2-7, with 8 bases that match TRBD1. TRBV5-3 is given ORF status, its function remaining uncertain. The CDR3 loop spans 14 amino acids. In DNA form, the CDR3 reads TGTGCCAGCAGCTGGGCAGGGGGCGGGTACGAGCAGTACTTC. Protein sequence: CASSWAGGGYEQYF.

CDR3 loop: CASSIGDQACEQYF. In DNA form, the CDR3 reads TGTGCCAGCAGCATAGGGGACCAGGCCTGCGAGCAGTACTTC. This chain uses TRBV7-2 with TRBJ2-7; either TRBD1 or TRBD2 may fit D (5 bases each). The germline V gene has CDR1 SGHTA and CDR2 FQGNSA. The CDR3 length is 14 residues. Trimming took off 5 bases at V and 6 bases at J, with 17 bases between the two ends.